The 23 T cell receptor beta chains below come from one sample, sequenced in a study of T-cell reconstitution after alpha-beta-depleted transplantation in children. The TCRbeta library incorporated unique molecular identifiers. Via MiXCR, TCRdb re-called the PCR reads, giving one row per CDR3 protein. The data show a few hundred thousand distinct CDR3 sequences, with roughly a tenth seen just once and less than 9% held by the top ten. This sample comprised PBMCs, obtained before TCRalphabeta/CD19-depleted stem cell transplant. These receptors all stem from a boy younger than two with acute myeloid leukemia, due to receive a stem cell transplant.

This clonotype came up a few times. V gene TRBV20-1 combines with J gene TRBJ2-3; 7 bases match TRBD2. Per germline, CDR1 DFQATT and CDR2 SNEGSKA (reference sequence). With V trimmed by 6 bases and J by 6 bases, 12 bases remained unmatched. The CDR3 is made up of 14 amino acids. The CDR3 here is CSARVAGFKDTQYF. Here the CDR3 DNA reads TGCAGTGCCAGGGTAGCGGGCTTTAAGGATACGCAGTATTTT.

Ten or more counts support this clonotype. The rearrangement links TRBV12-3 or TRBV12-4 to TRBJ2-3; unclear D gene. V lost 10 bases and J 5 bases, leaving 16 bases between the germline ends. The CDR3 is 13 residues long. In nucleotides, the CDR3 is TGTGCCAACGGGCCCGCCCGAGGAGATACGCAGTATTTT. As protein: CANGPARGDTQYF.

This clonotype came up a few times. The J gene is TRBJ2-3, the V gene TRBV20-1, with D maybe TRBD2 (5 bases). Trimming pared 0 bases from V and 2 bases from J, leaving 15 bases between. The V gene's germline CDR1 is DFQATT and CDR2 SNEGSKA (reference sequence). The CDR3 is 16 amino acids. CDR3 coding DNA: TGCAGTGCTAGAGATCCACGGGTGGGAGACACAGATACGCAGTATTTT. It translates to CSARDPRVGDTDTQYF.

This clonotype was seen only a few times. This chain joins TRBV7-6 and TRBJ2-7; D might be TRBD2 (7 bases). V was pared by 1 base and J by 6 bases, with 19 bases between. Germline-derived CDR1 and CDR2 are SGHVS and FNYEAQ. The CDR3 extends over 16 amino acids. Here the CDR3 reads CASSLGEGGAAGEQYF. The CDR3 DNA is TGTGCCAGCAGCTTAGGGGAGGGGGGGGCAGCCGGCGAGCAGTACTTC.

This clonotype was counted ten times or more. V usage is TRBV6-2 or TRBV6-3 and J usage is TRBJ2-2; D gene unclear. The germline V gene encodes CDR1 MNHEY and CDR2 SVGEGT. The CDR3 covers 13 residues. V shed 6 bases and J shed 1 base, with 6 bases lying between them. CDR3 amino acids: CASRPGNTGELFF. In DNA form, the CDR3 reads TGTGCCAGCAGGCCGGGGAACACCGGGGAGCTGTTTTTT.

This clonotype was recorded at least ten times. J is TRBJ1-6 and V is TRBV28; D unclear. Germline CDR1 reads MDHEN; CDR2 reads SYDVKM. Trimming cost V 3 bases and J 2 bases, with 8 bases left between them. The CDR3 runs to 15 residues. The CDR3 DNA follows: TGTGCCAGCAGTTTCTTGCAGGCCTATAATTCACCCCTCCACTTT. It encodes CASSFLQAYNSPLHF.

At least ten counts were recorded for this clonotype. This chain uses TRBV7-9 with TRBJ2-3; D remains unclear. V shed 6 bases and J shed 3 bases, with 13 bases lying between them. CDR3 length: 14 amino acids. Germline V CDR1 and CDR2: SEHNR, FQNEAQ (reference sequence). CDR3 nucleotides: TGTGCCAGCAGGTCGGCGAGTGGAACAGATACGCAGTATTTT. This sequence encodes CASRSASGTDTQYF.

The J gene is TRBJ2-1, the V gene TRBV29-1; 9 bases align to TRBD2. V was pared by 7 bases and J by 3 bases, with 7 bases of the junction left unmatched. Germline lookup yields CDR1 SQVTM and CDR2 ANQGSEA. The CDR3 contains 14 residues. CDR3 sequence (DNA): TGCAGCGCCTCGGCACTAGCGGGCTACAATGAGCAGTTCTTC. Its translation is CSASALAGYNEQFF.

This clonotype was recorded many times. The V and J genes are TRBV4-3 and TRBJ1-2, with unresolved D. Trimming removed 0 bases from V and 4 bases from J, with 6 bases in between. Per germline, CDR1 LGHNA and CDR2 YSLEER. This CDR3 comprises 13 residues. The CDR3 DNA reads as TGCGCCAGCAGCCAAGAGGTAGGCTATGGCTACACCTTC. It encodes CASSQEVGYGYTF.

This clonotype was counted between two and nine times. The chain recombines TRBV29-1 with TRBJ2-7, with TRBD2 matching 13 bases. The V gene's germline CDR1 is SQVTM and CDR2 ANQGSEA. The V gene end was trimmed by 7 bases and the J gene end by 4 bases; junction bases not matched to a gene: 4. This CDR3 contains 13 residues. CDR3 sequence (DNA): TGCAGCGCCGGGACTAGCGGGATATACGAGCAGTACTTC. This gives the protein CSAGTSGIYEQYF.

This clonotype came up many times. This chain connects TRBV20-1 to TRBJ2-2; a weak D match, TRBD2 (5 bases). CDR1 DFQATT and CDR2 SNEGSKA come from the germline V gene (reference sequence). Deletions cut 3 bases from V and 6 bases from J, with 14 bases between. This CDR3 region has 14 residues. CDR3 coding DNA: TGCAGTGCTAGGAGGACTGGAAGGGCCGGGGAGCTGTTTTTT. It codes for CSARRTGRAGELFF.

This clonotype was observed at least ten times. The chain has TRBV7-9 and TRBJ2-7, with 9 nucleotides matching TRBD1. J was trimmed by 4 bases and V by 5 bases; bases with no gene match: 9. Germline CDR1 SEHNR, CDR2 FQNEAQ (reference sequence). This CDR3 is 15 amino acids long. CDR3 loop: CASSRRTGAKYEQYF. CDR3 coding DNA: TGTGCCAGCAGCAGACGGACAGGGGCGAAATACGAGCAGTACTTC.

This clonotype was counted at least ten times. The genes are TRBV5-1 and TRBJ2-7; 9 bases fit TRBD2. CDR3 size: 15 residues. In germline, CDR1 is SGHRS, CDR2 YFSETQ. Losses at the gene ends were 1 base for V and 1 base for J; bases not matched to a gene: 3. The CDR3 region is CASSLSGLASYEQYF. The CDR3 bases are TGCGCCAGCAGCTTGTCGGGACTAGCTTCCTACGAGCAGTACTTC. The complete variable domain, with remaining parts taken from reference TRBV5-1 and TRBJ2-7, reads KAGVTQTPRYLIKTRGQQVTLSCSPISGHRSVSWYQQTPGQGLQFLFEYFSETQRNKGNFPGRFSGRQFSNSRSEMNVSTLELGDSALYLCASSLSGLASYEQYFGPGTRLTVT.

This clonotype was seen a few times. V is TRBV28 and J is TRBJ2-1; the match to TRBD2 covers 13 bases. The CDR3 has 15 amino acids. Germline CDR1 is MDHEN and CDR2 is SYDVKM. The V and J ends lost 4 bases and 8 bases, in that order; junction bases with no gene match: 5. CDR3 protein: CASSSTSGRVDEQFF. The CDR3 DNA sequence: TGTGCCAGCAGTTCAACTAGCGGGAGGGTCGATGAGCAGTTCTTC.

This clonotype was counted many times. The chain combines TRBV5-1 with TRBJ1-3, with D uncertain. The CDR3 length is 16 residues. V lost 1 base to trimming and J lost 0 bases, with 11 bases between them. Germline V lookup: CDR1 SGHRS, CDR2 YFSETQ. The CDR3 protein is CASSLSWPDSGNTIYF. CDR3 DNA: TGCGCCAGCAGCTTGTCCTGGCCCGACTCTGGAAACACCATATATTTT.

The V gene is TRBV7-3, the J gene TRBJ2-1; D is perhaps TRBD2 (5 bases). This CDR3 is 15 amino acids long. Germline V CDR1 and CDR2: SGHTA, FQGTGA. V shed 2 bases and J shed 0 bases, with 8 bases lying between them. CDR3 in DNA: TGTGCCAGCAGCTTATTAGCGAACTCCTACAATGAGCAGTTCTTC. Amino acids: CASSLLANSYNEQFF.

At least ten counts were recorded for this clonotype. The chain recombines TRBV28 with TRBJ2-5, with 7 bases lining up with TRBD1. The CDR3 is 17 amino acids. In germline, CDR1 is MDHEN, CDR2 SYDVKM. After removal of 2 bases from V and 4 bases from J, the junction contained 13 bases not matched to a gene. The chain's CDR3 is CASSLHTPGTALETQYF. CDR3 bases: TGTGCCAGCAGTTTACATACCCCGGGGACAGCCTTAGAGACCCAGTACTTC.

This clonotype was detected many times. The chain carries TRBV7-9 and TRBJ2-7, with 7 bases aligning to TRBD1. Germline lookup yields CDR1 SEHNR and CDR2 FQNEAQ (reference sequence). CDR3 length equals 13 residues. V trimming: 3 bases; J trimming: 5 bases; junction bases outside the gene matches: 4. CDR3 in amino acids: CASSLTGLDEQYF. CDR3 DNA sequence: TGTGCCAGCAGCTTGACAGGGCTGGACGAGCAGTACTTC.

This clonotype was observed at least ten times. The chain joins TRBV28 to TRBJ2-5; D tentatively fits TRBD1 or TRBD2 (5 bases each). The CDR3 runs 14 residues. Germline V gene sequence: CDR1 MDHEN, CDR2 SYDVKM. The V end lost 5 bases, the J end lost 6 bases, and 16 bases lay between the germline ends. This CDR3 reads CASSPGGGPKTQYF. DNA of the CDR3: TGTGCCAGCAGTCCGGGTGGGGGTCCGAAGACCCAGTACTTC.

This clonotype was counted between two and nine times. This sequence joins TRBV7-3 and TRBJ2-5, with D possibly being TRBD2 (6 bases). Germline V lookup: CDR1 SGHTA, CDR2 FQGTGA. There are 13 residues in the CDR3. Trimming removed 6 bases at V and 5 bases at J, with 13 bases between. In DNA form, the CDR3 reads TGTGCCAGCAGAATAGGAGGGGAGGAGACCCAGTACTTC. The encoded protein is CASRIGGEETQYF.

This clonotype came up many times. V gene TRBV6-4 combines with J gene TRBJ2-1; D remains unclear. The CDR3 has 13 amino acids. Trimming stripped 8 bases from V and 5 bases from J, with 13 bases between. Germline CDR1 is MRHNA and CDR2 is SNTAGT. As DNA, the CDR3 is TGTGCCAGCTCGATCGGATACGACAATGAGCAGTTCTTC. Amino acids: CASSIGYDNEQFF.

This clonotype has at least ten counts. V is TRBV4-3 and J is TRBJ2-3; tentative D call: TRBD1 (5 bases). Germline V gives CDR1 LGHNA, CDR2 YSLEER. This CDR3 contains 15 residues. V was pared by 4 bases and J by 1 base, with 12 bases between. In DNA form, the CDR3 reads TGCGCCAGCAGCCTACAGGTAGCCCGCACAGATACGCAGTATTTT. Its protein product is CASSLQVARTDTQYF.

This clonotype appeared many times. The rearrangement joins TRBV20-1 to TRBJ2-5; 9 positions agree with TRBD2. Germline V gene data show CDR1 as DFQATT and CDR2 as SNEGSKA (reference sequence). V dropped 4 bases and J dropped 5; count of bases not matched to a gene: 8. The CDR3 length is 14 residues. DNA for the CDR3: TGCAGTGCTACCGCGGGAGGGATTGGGGAGACCCAGTACTTC. Translated, it gives CSATAGGIGETQYF.